Below are 30 T cell receptor beta chains sequenced from a single sample in a study of STAT3 mutations in large granular lymphocyte leukemia. These receptors have no identified antigens. TCRdb keeps only in-frame clones here, not all; method: immunoSEQ multiplex PCR. The table records about 42,000 clones, 81% of them present only once. Study outcomes and limitations: In T-cell large granular lymphocyte leukemia, about half of patients showed multiple immunodominant subclonotypes.

Sequencing was carried out using PBMCs. Receptors were obtained from a human donor with T large granular lymphocyte leukemia. Some clones in this sample may be carry-over from other donors' samples.

This chain connects TRBV5-6 to TRBJ2-7; 8 bases are a match to TRBD2. V shed 5 bases and J 3 bases; nucleotides not matched to a gene: 7. There are 14 residues in the CDR3. Germline loops: CDR1 SGHDT, CDR2 YYEEEE. The CDR3 nucleotides read TGTGCCAGCAGTTTTGCGGGGGGTGGCTACGAGCAGTACTTC. Translated: CASSFAGGGYEQYF.

The J gene is TRBJ1-1, the V gene TRBV18; D is unclear. The V gene lost 2 bases and the J gene lost 0 bases, with 10 bases spanning the gap. CDR1 and CDR2 (germline): KGHSH, LQKENI. The CDR3 is made up of 15 amino acids. The CDR3 protein is CASSPASSVNTEAFF. The CDR3 nucleotides are TGTGCCAGCTCACCAGCCAGTTCGGTGAACACTGAAGCTTTCTTT.

The chain has TRBV7-9 and TRBJ2-1; 11 bases match TRBD2. The length of the CDR3 is 15 residues. Trimming cost V 7 bases and J 5 bases; bases outside gene matches: 7. Per the germline V gene, CDR1 is SEHNR and CDR2 is FQNEAQ (reference sequence). The CDR3 sequence: CASTRLAGKNNEQFF. Here the CDR3 DNA reads TGTGCCAGCACCCGACTAGCGGGGAAGAACAATGAGCAGTTCTTC.

The chain uses TRBV5-6 and TRBJ2-2, with D perhaps TRBD1 or TRBD2 (6 bases each). Germline V CDR1 and CDR2: SGHDT, YYEEEE. The CDR3 runs to 13 residues. Deletions cut 3 bases from V and 7 bases from J, with 10 bases between. As DNA, the CDR3 is TGTGCCAGCAGCTCTCGGGGGCACGGGGAGCTGTTTTTT. The encoded protein is CASSSRGHGELFF.

The V gene is TRBV7-9, the J gene TRBJ2-1; TRBD1 is a possible D gene (6 bases). Germline V gene sequence: CDR1 SEHNR, CDR2 FQNEAQ (reference sequence). CDR3 length: 12 amino acids. V lost 5 bases, J lost 6 bases, and 8 bases lay in between. The CDR3 coding sequence is TGTGCCAGCAGCAGAGGGGGCAATGAGCAGTTCTTC. It encodes CASSRGGNEQFF.

This clone was detected once. The rearrangement uses TRBV5-1 and TRBJ2-1; 9 bases fit TRBD1. This CDR3 is 13 amino acids long. From germline, CDR1 is SGHRS and CDR2 YFSETQ. J lost 10 bases, V lost 4 bases, and 6 bases had no gene match. The DNA of the CDR3 is TGCGCCAGCAGCCTGGGACAGGGCTGGGAGCAGTTCTTC. As protein: CASSLGQGWEQFF.

The sample holds a few counts of this clone. This chain joins TRBV7-9 and TRBJ1-6, with TRBD1 as a possible D gene (6 bases). This CDR3 has 14 residues. Germline V gives CDR1 SEHNR, CDR2 FQNEAQ (reference sequence). Trimming removed 1 base at V and 8 bases at J, with 9 bases between. CDR3 loop: CASSLVAGDSPLHF. The CDR3 coding sequence is TGTGCCAGCAGCTTAGTGGCAGGGGATTCACCCCTCCACTTT.

The chain is built from TRBV4-3 and TRBJ2-7; D unresolved. The CDR3 sequence is 15 residues long. Germline CDR1 LGHNA, CDR2 YSLEER. Trimming pared 0 bases from V and 0 bases from J, leaving 9 bases between. The CDR3 sequence is CASSQEESSSYEQYF. As DNA, the CDR3 is TGCGCCAGCAGCCAAGAAGAGTCCAGCTCCTACGAGCAGTACTTC.

The rearrangement joins TRBV5-1 to TRBJ2-1, with 8 bases matching TRBD1. This CDR3 is built from 15 residues. V shed 0 bases, J shed 7 bases, and the junction held 6 bases outside the gene matches. From germline, CDR1 is SGHRS and CDR2 YFSETQ. CDR3 sequence reads: CASSLAAGGGNEQFF. CDR3 nucleotides: TGCGCCAGCAGCTTGGCGGCAGGGGGCGGGAATGAGCAGTTCTTC.

This chain joins TRBV5-1 and TRBJ2-3; D gene uncertain. Germline assignment: CDR1 SGHRS and CDR2 YFSETQ. V was shortened by 8 bases and J by 0 bases, with 13 bases between the two germline ends. CDR3 length: 14 residues. CDR3 in amino acids: CASQYSSSTDTQYF. In DNA, the CDR3 is TGCGCCAGTCAGTACTCTTCTAGCACAGATACGCAGTATTTT.

This chain uses TRBV19 with TRBJ2-7; D is possibly TRBD1 or TRBD2 (5 bases each). Trimming pared 5 bases from V and 0 bases from J, leaving 8 bases between. Germline V lookup: CDR1 LNHDA, CDR2 SQIVND (reference sequence). CDR3 length: 13 amino acids. DNA of the CDR3: TGTGCCAGTAGTCTGGGGGTCTCCTACGAGCAGTACTTC. It specifies CASSLGVSYEQYF. The full variable domain, with the rest looked up from reference TRBV19 and TRBJ2-7, is DGGITQSPKYLFRKEGQNVTLSCEQNLNHDAMYWYRQDPGQGLRLIYYSQIVNDFQKGDIAEGYSVSREKKESFPLTVTSAQKNPTAFYLCASSLGVSYEQYFGPGTRLTVT.

This rearrangement joins TRBV18 to TRBJ2-5, with D hard to call. The CDR3 runs to 11 residues. Trimming cost V 1 base and J 5 bases, with 2 bases left between them. The germline V gene has CDR1 KGHSH and CDR2 LQKENI. The CDR3, as DNA: TGTGCCAGCTCACCACTGGAGACCCAGTACTTC. Amino acids: CASSPLETQYF.

The chain combines TRBV7-2 with TRBJ2-1; 10 bases are shared with TRBD2. The CDR3 runs 18 residues. J was trimmed by 2 bases and V by 1 base; bases with no gene match: 8. Germline CDR1 and CDR2: SGHTA and FQGNSA. The CDR3 coding sequence is TGTGCCAGCAGCTTAGGGGTTCGTACTAGCGGGGCCTACAATGAGCAGTTCTTC. The encoded protein is CASSLGVRTSGAYNEQFF.

This chain uses TRBV14 with TRBJ2-7; 11 positions match TRBD1. The CDR3 length is 15 residues. Per germline, CDR1 SGHDN and CDR2 FVKESK. The V and J ends lost 1 base and 6 bases, in that order; junction bases with no gene match: 5. DNA of the CDR3: TGTGCCAGCAGCCAAGTGTGGACAGGGGGCGTCGAGCAGTACTTC. Its protein is CASSQVWTGGVEQYF.

This clone has a single count. This rearrangement joins TRBV9 to TRBJ2-1, with TRBD2 matching over 15 bases. This CDR3 contains 18 residues. Germline CDR1 is SGDLS and CDR2 is YYNGEE. Losses at the gene ends were 0 bases for V and 12 bases for J; bases not matched to a gene: 13. The CDR3 DNA reads as TGTGCCAGCAGCGTAGGAGGACTAGCGGGGGGGCCTGTCTCGGTGCAGTTCTTC. Translation: CASSVGGLAGGPVSVQFF.

This clone has more than one count but fewer than ten. In nucleotides, the CDR3 is TGTGCCAGCAGCGCGGGACAGCCTTACCTCTGGGGCTACACCTTC. This codes for CASSAGQPYLWGYTF. The chain combines TRBV9 with TRBJ1-2; 7 positions agree with TRBD1. Germline V gives CDR1 SGDLS, CDR2 YYNGEE. V dropped 3 bases and J dropped 8; count of bases not matched to a gene: 13. This CDR3 has 15 amino acids.

This clone was recorded once. The V gene is TRBV5-1, the J gene TRBJ2-2; no clear D. CDR3 length equals 14 residues. Germline values: CDR1 SGHRS, CDR2 YFSETQ. V lost 0 bases to trimming and J lost 1 base, with 4 bases between them. This CDR3 reads CASSLALNTGELFF. DNA for the CDR3: TGCGCCAGCAGCTTGGCCTTGAACACCGGGGAGCTGTTTTTT.

This clone was detected a few times. The chain employs TRBV11-2 and TRBJ1-1; D remains ambiguous. Looked up from germline, CDR1 is SGHAT and CDR2 is FQNNGV. This CDR3 is built from 16 residues. The V gene lost 2 bases and the J gene lost 2 bases, with 15 bases spanning the gap. Here the CDR3 reads CASSLFARLGNTEAFF. The CDR3 bases are TGTGCCAGCAGCTTATTTGCCCGATTGGGTAACACTGAAGCTTTCTTT.

The chain is built from TRBV11-2 and TRBJ1-6; D gene ambiguous. The CDR3 length is 16 residues. V gave up 4 bases and J gave up 1 base, with 11 bases separating them. The germline V gene has CDR1 SGHAT and CDR2 FQNNGV. The CDR3 DNA reads TGTGCCAGCAGCTGGCGGGCAAGGTCCTATAATTCACCCCTCCACTTT. It codes for CASSWRARSYNSPLHF.

The chain uses TRBV15 and TRBJ1-5; D uncertain. The germline CDR1 and CDR2 sequences are LNHNV and YYDKDF (reference sequence). V was trimmed by 3 bases and J by 5 bases, leaving 8 bases between them. This CDR3 is 13 amino acids long. This CDR3 is CATSRGGDQPQHF. The CDR3 DNA follows: TGTGCCACCAGCAGGGGTGGGGATCAGCCCCAGCATTTT.

The CDR3, as DNA: TGCAGCGGAATGACAGGGACTAATGAAAAACTGTTTTTT. Its translation: CSGMTGTNEKLFF. The chain couples TRBV29-1 to TRBJ1-4; 7 bases map to TRBD1. The CDR3 has 13 residues. V was clipped by 7 bases and J by 2 bases; unmatched bases: 4. Germline V gives CDR1 SQVTM, CDR2 ANQGSEA.

The CDR3 region is CASSPTGNTEAFF. CDR3 in DNA: TGTGCCAGCAGTCCAACGGGGAACACTGAAGCTTTCTTT. The chain carries TRBV6-6 and TRBJ1-1; no firm D call. V lost 5 bases, J lost 1 base, and 8 bases lay in between. Germline CDR1 and CDR2: MNHNY and SVGAGI (reference sequence). The CDR3 totals 13 residues.

The gene calls are TRBV11-2 and TRBJ1-5, with D possibly matching TRBD1 (5 bases). This CDR3 spans 16 amino acids. The germline V gene encodes CDR1 SGHAT and CDR2 FQNNGV. The V and J ends lost 0 bases and 6 bases respectively, with 15 bases between them. This CDR3 reads CASSLDWRGGGQPQHF. Here the CDR3 DNA reads TGTGCCAGCAGCTTAGATTGGAGGGGCGGAGGTCAGCCCCAGCATTTT.

This clone was seen a few times. The V call is TRBV4-1, the J call TRBJ1-6; 9 bases fit TRBD1. The CDR3 loop spans 16 amino acids. The V segment lost 3 bases and the J segment 10 bases; nucleotides outside the gene matches: 10. Germline CDR1 reads MGHRA; CDR2 reads YSYEKL. The CDR3 spells CASSQADDRGRSPLHF. The DNA of the CDR3 is TGCGCCAGCAGCCAGGCGGACGACAGGGGGAGATCACCCCTCCACTTT.

This chain links TRBV6-1 with TRBJ1-2, with TRBD1 identical over 9 bases. Per germline, CDR1 MNHNS and CDR2 SASEGT. The CDR3 length is 13 residues. With V trimmed by 6 bases and J by 4 bases, 3 bases remained unmatched. For the CDR3, the DNA is TGTGCCAGCAGGGGACAGGGCTTCTATGGCTACACCTTC. As protein: CASRGQGFYGYTF.

The CDR3 reads CASSSMGQATGGYTF. The CDR3 DNA reads TGTGCCAGCAGCTCCATGGGACAGGCCACTGGAGGCTACACCTTC. The V call is TRBV7-8, the J call TRBJ1-2; 8 bases are a match to TRBD1. V lost 4 bases and J lost 8; bases outside the gene matches: 12. The CDR3 covers 15 residues. CDR1 is SGHVS and CDR2 is FQNEAQ in the germline V gene. Combining the CDR3 with reference TRBV7-8 and TRBJ1-2 gives the whole variable domain GAGVSQSPRYKVAKRGQDVALRCDPISGHVSLFWYQQALGQGPEFLTYFQNEAQLDKSGLPSDRFFAERPEGSVSTLKIQRTQQEDSAVYLCASSSMGQATGGYTFGSGTRLTVV.

This chain joins TRBV5-1 and TRBJ2-5; 8 nucleotides agree with TRBD1. Looked up from germline, CDR1 is SGHRS and CDR2 is YFSETQ. V was pared by 4 bases and J by 5 bases, with 4 bases of the junction left unmatched. CDR3 length: 13 residues. This chain's CDR3 is CASSGWTGETQYF. The CDR3 region has the DNA TGCGCCAGCAGCGGATGGACAGGGGAGACCCAGTACTTC. The entire variable domain, with the rest obtained from reference TRBV5-1 and TRBJ2-5, is as follows: KAGVTQTPRYLIKTRGQQVTLSCSPISGHRSVSWYQQTPGQGLQFLFEYFSETQRNKGNFPGRFSGRQFSNSRSEMNVSTLELGDSALYLCASSGWTGETQYFGPGTRLLVL.

CDR3 DNA: TGCGCCAGCAGCCAGACAGGGGGAAGTGAAAAACTGTTTTTT. Residues: CASSQTGGSEKLFF. The rearrangement uses TRBV4-1 and TRBJ1-4; 9 bases fit TRBD1. Germline assignment: CDR1 MGHRA and CDR2 YSYEKL. The CDR3 spans 14 residues. V lost 3 bases to trimming and J lost 7 bases; unmatched junction nucleotides: 3.

The chain uses TRBV6-5 and TRBJ2-1; 8 nucleotides match TRBD2. Trimming took 2 bases from V and 4 from J; bases not matched to a gene: 4. Germline assignment: CDR1 MNHEY and CDR2 SVGAGI. The CDR3 runs to 15 residues. CDR3 bases: TGTGCCAGCAGTTACGCGGGGGGCCCTTACAATGAGCAGTTCTTC. Protein product: CASSYAGGPYNEQFF.

The chain has TRBV19 and TRBJ2-1, with D perhaps TRBD1 (6 bases). Germline values: CDR1 LNHDA, CDR2 SQIVND (reference sequence). V dropped 2 bases and J dropped 3 bases, with 11 bases sitting between them. The CDR3 is made up of 15 amino acids. The CDR3 protein is CASSISQGHYNEQFF. The CDR3 DNA is TGTGCCAGTAGTATATCCCAGGGGCACTACAATGAGCAGTTCTTC.